Presented here are 25 T cell receptor beta chains from one specimen sequenced in a study of cytomegalovirus exposure and HLA in healthy donors. Researchers ran the PCR with 60 Vbeta and 13 Jbeta primers. This table comes from immunoSEQ multiplex PCR, and its TCRdb copy is limited to in-frame clones, with some not included. The repertoire holds under 90,000 clones, with 77% as singletons. Source material: PBMCs. All receptors come from a man aged 45-60 years in good health and CMV-seropositive.

The chain carries TRBV5-1 and TRBJ2-3; a possible D gene is TRBD2 (5 bases). This CDR3 is 14 amino acids long. With 0 bases removed from V and 2 bases from J, the gap between germline ends came to 7 bases. Germline V gives CDR1 SGHRS, CDR2 YFSETQ. The CDR3 DNA reads as TGCGCCAGCAGCTTGGGACTACTCACAGATACGCAGTATTTT. Its protein product is CASSLGLLTDTQYF.

Remarks on this clone: At one of its ends the junction is not consistent with the germline gene, which may arise from a read error. V and J are TRBV7-9 and TRBJ2-7; D may match TRBD1 or TRBD2 (6 bases each). Germline V gene sequence: CDR1 SEHNR, CDR2 FQNEAQ (reference sequence). This CDR3 region has 13 residues. The CDR3 sequence is CSSSLGGLYEQYF. The CDR3 nucleotides are TGTTCCAGCAGCTTAGGGGGACTCTACGAGCAGTACTTC.

This chain links TRBV7-8 with TRBJ2-1; 11 bases are a match to TRBD2. The V gene's germline CDR1 is SGHVS and CDR2 FQNEAQ. V lost 4 bases and J lost 3; bases outside the gene matches: 5. The CDR3 runs 16 residues. This chain's CDR3 is CASSWTTSGIYNEQFF. The CDR3 bases are TGTGCCAGCAGCTGGACGACTAGCGGGATCTACAATGAGCAGTTCTTC.

The chain couples TRBV27 to TRBJ2-7; the match to TRBD2 covers 11 bases. Looked up from germline, CDR1 is MNHEY and CDR2 is SMNVEV (reference sequence). The CDR3 is 14 amino acids. Trimming at V came to 6 bases and at J to 6 bases, leaving 7 bases not matched to a gene. CDR3 in amino acids: CASSIAGGPGEQYF. Here the CDR3 DNA reads TGTGCCAGCAGCATAGCGGGAGGGCCAGGCGAGCAGTACTTC.

The V call is TRBV28, the J call TRBJ2-1, with 7 bases identical to TRBD1. Germline V gene lookup returns CDR1 MDHEN and CDR2 SYDVKM. The CDR3 consists of 14 residues. V gave up 1 base and J gave up 6 bases; unmatched junction bases: 3. This chain's CDR3 is CASSLFTGANEQFF. CDR3 nucleotides: TGTGCCAGCAGTTTATTTACAGGGGCCAATGAGCAGTTCTTC.

The table lists this clone with a count of one. V is TRBV4-2 and J is TRBJ2-7; TRBD2 agrees at 8 bases. Germline CDR1 is LGHNA and CDR2 is YNFKEQ. V lost 0 bases and J lost 5; bases outside the gene matches: 24. The CDR3 length is 21 residues. CDR3 region: CASSQEVPWSGERESFHEQYF. The CDR3 nucleotides are TGTGCCAGCAGCCAAGAGGTCCCATGGTCCGGAGAGCGGGAGTCTTTCCACGAGCAGTACTTC.

This rearrangement joins TRBV9 to TRBJ2-2; TRBD2 matches 9 bases. V dropped 8 bases and J dropped 1; count of bases not matched to a gene: 3. The CDR3 has 14 amino acids. Germline V gives CDR1 SGDLS, CDR2 YYNGEE. The CDR3 nucleotides read TGTGCCAGTGGGACTAGCCTGAACACCGGGGAGCTGTTTTTT. This codes for CASGTSLNTGELFF.

The chain carries TRBV11-2 and TRBJ1-1, with 10 bases aligning to TRBD1. The CDR3 totals 16 residues. V dropped 5 bases and J dropped 2; count of bases not matched to a gene: 8. Per germline, CDR1 SGHAT and CDR2 FQNNGV. This chain's CDR3 is CASSHRQGAGNTEAFF. CDR3 DNA sequence: TGTGCCAGCAGCCATCGACAGGGGGCGGGAAACACTGAAGCTTTCTTT.

The chain joins TRBV23-1 to TRBJ2-1; no clear D. TRBV23-1 is an open reading frame, and its role is uncertain. This CDR3 spans 15 amino acids. V dropped 4 bases and J dropped 2 bases, with 12 bases sitting between them. Written as DNA, the CDR3 is TGCGCCAGCAGTCCGCCGTACACCCCCTACAATGAGCAGTTCTTC. Protein sequence: CASSPPYTPYNEQFF.

This clone was counted a single time. The chain has TRBV9 and TRBJ2-1, with TRBD2 matching over 8 bases. Unmatched junction bases numbered 6, after V lost 1 base and J lost 6 bases. CDR3 length: 15 amino acids. CDR1 and CDR2 (germline): SGDLS, YYNGEE. The DNA of the CDR3 is TGTGCCAGCAGCGTATTCCCGGGGGGGACCAATGAGCAGTTCTTC. Translation gives CASSVFPGGTNEQFF.

The chain employs TRBV27 and TRBJ1-2; 9 bases line up with TRBD1. Germline values: CDR1 MNHEY, CDR2 SMNVEV (reference sequence). The CDR3 length is 15 residues. V shed 5 bases, J shed 7 bases, and the junction held 11 bases outside the gene matches. This chain's CDR3 is CASSPIQQGARGYTF. DNA for the CDR3: TGTGCCAGCAGTCCCATACAACAGGGGGCGCGTGGCTACACCTTC.

The chain links TRBV5-1 to TRBJ2-7; D is uncertain. In germline, CDR1 is SGHRS, CDR2 YFSETQ. V lost 0 bases, J lost 4 bases, and 8 bases lay in between. The CDR3 covers 13 residues. This chain's CDR3 is CASSLAAGYEQYF. The DNA of the CDR3 is TGCGCCAGCAGCTTGGCCGCAGGATACGAGCAGTACTTC.

This chain uses TRBV11-2 with TRBJ2-7; D ambiguous. The V end was cut by 3 bases, the J end by 5 bases, with 17 bases between. The V gene's germline CDR1 is SGHAT and CDR2 FQNNGV. There are 15 residues in the CDR3. Here the CDR3 reads CASSLVTGRLHEQYF. The CDR3 coding sequence is TGTGCCAGCAGCTTGGTAACGGGTCGGTTGCACGAGCAGTACTTC.

This chain joins TRBV7-2 and TRBJ1-2, with D possibly being TRBD1 (6 bases). Germline V gene data show CDR1 as SGHTA and CDR2 as FQGNSA. The CDR3 is made up of 17 amino acids. V lost 5 bases and J 2 bases, leaving 21 bases between the germline ends. CDR3 protein: CASSRLSSGAENYGYTF. CDR3 sequence (DNA): TGTGCCAGCAGCCGCCTCAGTTCAGGGGCCGAAAACTATGGCTACACCTTC.

The chain has TRBV12-5 and TRBJ2-7, with a weak D call TRBD2 (5 bases). The germline CDR1 and CDR2 sequences are LGHNT and FRNRAP. The CDR3 totals 13 residues. The V gene lost 3 bases and the J gene lost 1 base, with 7 bases spanning the gap. CDR3 coding DNA: TGTGCTAGTGGTTTCGGGGATTCCTACGAGCAGTACTTC. It translates to CASGFGDSYEQYF.

V gene TRBV19 combines with J gene TRBJ2-1; D perhaps matches TRBD2 (5 bases). V was clipped by 7 bases and J by 0 bases, with 7 bases between them. Germline-derived CDR1 and CDR2 are LNHDA and SQIVND (reference sequence). The length of the CDR3 is 13 residues. CDR3 region: CASKGSSYNEQFF. For the CDR3, the DNA is TGTGCCAGTAAAGGGAGCTCCTACAATGAGCAGTTCTTC.

The chain carries TRBV18 and TRBJ2-1; TRBD2 matches 9 bases. The CDR3 contains 16 residues. The germline V gene has CDR1 KGHSH and CDR2 LQKENI. J was trimmed by 7 bases and V by 0 bases; bases with no gene match: 7. CDR3 nucleotides: TGTGCCAGCTCACCACCGGCGGCGGGAGGGGAGAATGAGCAGTTCTTC. This translates into CASSPPAAGGENEQFF.

In this sample, this clone is medium-sized. Other DNA sequences in this specimen translate into the identical CDR3. This chain connects TRBV6-4 to TRBJ2-3; the D is unclear. The CDR3 extends over 13 amino acids. V dropped 2 bases and J dropped 2 bases, with 5 bases sitting between them. In germline, CDR1 is MRHNA, CDR2 SNTAGT. CDR3 region: CASSDTDTDTQYF. The DNA of the CDR3 is TGTGCCAGCAGTGACACAGACACAGATACGCAGTATTTT.

The chain employs TRBV30 and TRBJ2-7; 7 positions match TRBD2. The CDR3 loop spans 13 amino acids. CDR1 and CDR2 (germline): GTSNPN, SVGIG (reference sequence). Germline trimming cut 0 bases from V and 5 bases from J; bases unmatched to any gene: 4. The CDR3 reads CAWSVLSGNEQYF. The CDR3 region has the DNA TGTGCCTGGAGTGTACTAAGCGGGAACGAGCAGTACTTC. The variable domain in full, completed from reference TRBV30 and TRBJ2-7, reads SQTIHQWPATLVQPVGSPLSLECTVEGTSNPNLYWYRQAAGRGLQLLFYSVGIGQISSEVPQNLSASRPQDRQFILSSKKLLLSDSGFYLCAWSVLSGNEQYFGPGTRLTVT.

CDR3 in DNA: TGCGCCAGCACGGACAGGAGCAATCAGCCCCAGCATTTT. Protein product: CASTDRSNQPQHF. V and J are TRBV10-2 and TRBJ1-5; the match to TRBD1 covers 7 bases. With V trimmed by 7 bases and J by 1 base, 1 base remained unmatched. The CDR3 contains 13 residues. In germline, CDR1 is WSHSY, CDR2 SAAADI.

This chain uses TRBV30 with TRBJ2-7, with a weak D call TRBD1 (6 bases). This CDR3 contains 12 residues. From germline, CDR1 is GTSNPN and CDR2 SVGIG (reference sequence). Deletions cut 0 bases from V and 10 bases from J, with 13 bases between. As DNA, the CDR3 is TGTGCCTGGAGTGTAGCCGGGACACTCCAGTACTTC. Its translation: CAWSVAGTLQYF.

J is TRBJ2-1 and V is TRBV11-2; possibly TRBD2 for D (6 bases). The V and J ends lost 3 bases and 0 bases respectively, with 12 bases between them. The CDR3 contains 16 residues. Germline assignment: CDR1 SGHAT and CDR2 FQNNGV. CDR3 in amino acids: CASSFPGDSSYNEQFF. The DNA of the CDR3 is TGTGCCAGCAGCTTTCCGGGAGACTCCTCCTACAATGAGCAGTTCTTC.

This chain links TRBV18 with TRBJ2-7; D not resolved. CDR3 length: 14 amino acids. Looked up from germline, CDR1 is KGHSH and CDR2 is LQKENI. Trimming left V 3 bases short and J 0 bases short, with 9 bases between. The CDR3: CASSPLTNSYEQYF. The CDR3 DNA sequence: TGTGCCAGCTCACCCCTGACAAACTCCTACGAGCAGTACTTC.

The rearrangement uses TRBV7-9 and TRBJ2-1; 7 bases are a match to TRBD2. The germline gives CDR1 SEHNR, CDR2 FQNEAQ (reference sequence). CDR3 length: 18 amino acids. CDR3 sequence (DNA): TGTGCGATACCTCCTCAAGCAGCGGGAAAAAGCTCCTACAATGAGCAGTTCTTC. Its translation: CAIPPQAAGKSSYNEQFF. Full variable domain (outside the CDR3, taken from reference TRBV7-9 and TRBJ2-1): DTGVSQNPRHKITKRGQNVTFRCDPISEHNRLYWYRQTLGQGPEFLTYFQNEAQLEKSRLLSDRFSAERPKGSFSTLEIQRTEQGDSAMYLCAIPPQAAGKSSYNEQFFGPGTRLTVL.

The CDR3 loop reads CASSPGQGEGLAGYTF. DNA for the CDR3: TGCGCCAGCAGCCCGGGACAGGGGGAAGGGCTTGCTGGCTACACCTTC. The chain uses TRBV5-1 and TRBJ1-2; TRBD1 agrees at 11 bases. V lost 4 bases, J lost 7 bases, and 12 bases stayed unmatched. This CDR3 is 16 amino acids long. Per the germline V gene, CDR1 is SGHRS and CDR2 is YFSETQ.